This paragraph reports one T cell receptor (beta chain). This entry comes from a study of blood T cell repertoires in COVID-19. Under the authors' procedure: Amplifying reference gene primers gave estimates of nucleated cell counts. This table comes from immunoSEQ multiplex PCR, and its TCRdb copy is limited to in-frame clones, with some not included. The DNA was the basis for D and trimming; V, J and clone size are from that table. The repertoire holds roughly 370,000 clones, with around nine tenths as singletons. V shed 4 bases and J shed 2 bases, with 17 bases lying between them. CDR1 is MDHEN, CDR2 SYDVKM, per germline. The CDR3 covers 16 residues.

The TCR sequence derives from a woman aged 45 to 65 who had recovered from COVID-19. The chain has TRBV28 and TRBJ1-2; D perhaps matches TRBD1 (6 bases). The sample consisted of PBMCs or T cells enriched from blood (not recorded which). The chain's CDR3 is CASSSPTGRGNYGYTF. The CDR3 region has the DNA TGTGCCAGCAGTTCCCCGACAGGAAGGGGAAACTATGGCTACACCTTC.